A selection of T cell receptor beta chains follows, all from one sample in a study of regulatory T cells in long-lasting Graves disease. TCRdb recomputed calls from the multiplex PCR reads with MiXCR, one row per CDR3 protein. Of under 500,000 distinct CDR3 sequences listed, 20% were seen once; the top ten hold under 25%. The sequences come from peripheral blood mononuclear cells (PBMCs), collected when the disease was refractory, from a patient treated with antithyroid drugs. These TCRs come from a female donor with Graves disease. Both conserved end residues are part of each CDR3. Fields, in order: V gene, CDR3 length, CDR3 protein.

>TRBV12-3/TRBV12-4|13
CASTPQENYGYTF
>TRBV3-1|15
CASSPTDGIQETQYF
>TRBV27|16
CASSYIKGAAKNIQYF
>TRBV5-6|15
CASSPQTGYIYGYTF
>TRBV6-5|14
CASSFAGQNSPLHF
>TRBV20-1|13
CSASVGMLGEQYF
>TRBV30|15
CAWSRDGWVNQPQHF
>TRBV20-1|13
CSARGGTTYEQYF
>TRBV7-9|14
CASSPASGDHEQYF
>TRBV2|12
CASSITSIEQYF
>TRBV4-2|14
CASSQELSRDTQYF
>TRBV7-2|17
CASNRRGAGSGANVLTF
>TRBV7-2|15
CASSPSTRSAGELFF
>TRBV30|13
CACIRDSSYEQYF
>TRBV6-1|16
CASSGSSLKPGNTIYF
>TRBV29-1|15
CSVERTSAYQETQYF
>TRBV28|13
CASSLTSGRSLFF
>TRBV9|19
CASSAGPGTSDPSSYEQYF
>TRBV28|18
CASSLRQARFSGANVLTF
>TRBV7-9|16
CASSSRGDRGLETQYF
>TRBV28|14
CASSWPQSQETQYF
>TRBV6-1|12
CASRTDTGELFF
>TRBV29-1|8
CSAGSYTF
>TRBV3-1|14
CASSQVSGYTEAFF
>TRBV5-4|13
CATNGRDQETQYF